The 18 T cell receptor beta chains listed next were all sequenced from one sample in a study of blood T cell repertoires in COVID-19. Only in-frame clones appear in the TCRdb table, and some are missing; sequencing was by immunoSEQ multiplex PCR. In the table there are 43,000 or so clones, 86% of which are singletons. The sequencing sample was made of peripheral blood. The receptors come from a man aged 55 to 70 with active COVID-19.

The V call is TRBV29-1, the J call TRBJ1-1; possible D gene TRBD1, 6 bases. This CDR3 has 14 residues. The V gene's germline CDR1 is SQVTM and CDR2 ANQGSEA. V shed 3 bases and J shed 6 bases, with 17 bases lying between them. DNA for the CDR3: TGCAGCGTTGACCCACAGGGAGGGTACGCTGAAGCTTTCTTT. It specifies CSVDPQGGYAEAFF. The full variable domain, completed using reference TRBV29-1 and TRBJ1-1, is SAVISQKPSRDICQRGTSLTIQCQVDSQVTMMFWYRQQPGQSLTLIATANQGSEATYESGFVIDKFPISRPNLTFSTLTVSNMSPEDSSIYLCSVDPQGGYAEAFFGQGTRLTVV.

The CDR3 nucleotides read TGTGCCAGCAGCCCCGGACAGGCTGGCGGCAATCAGCCCCAGCATTTT. Residues: CASSPGQAGGNQPQHF. The chain recombines TRBV5-5 with TRBJ1-5; 7 bases fit TRBD1. Trimming took 4 bases from V and 2 from J; bases not matched to a gene: 9. This CDR3 is built from 16 residues. Germline V gives CDR1 SGHKS, CDR2 YYEKEE (reference sequence).

The rearrangement uses TRBV18 and TRBJ1-1; 7 bases match TRBD1. Germline assignment: CDR1 KGHSH and CDR2 LQKENI. This CDR3 is 16 amino acids long. V was pared by 1 base and J by 2 bases, with 7 bases of the junction left unmatched. The CDR3 DNA reads TGTGCCAGCTCACCACGGGGGGACAGCACCAACACTGAAGCTTTCTTT. This translates into CASSPRGDSTNTEAFF.

The chain is built from TRBV5-1 and TRBJ1-2; D ambiguous. Germline values: CDR1 SGHRS, CDR2 YFSETQ. Between the trimmed V and J ends, which lost 0 bases and 3 bases, there was a span of 9 bases. The CDR3 sequence is 14 residues long. DNA of the CDR3: TGCGCCAGCAGCTTGGCCGGGCGGGACTATGGCTACACCTTC. The encoded protein is CASSLAGRDYGYTF.

This clone was detected once. V gene TRBV11-3 combines with J gene TRBJ1-1; 9 nucleotides agree with TRBD1. Germline values: CDR1 SGHNT, CDR2 YENEEA. The CDR3 runs to 13 residues. The ends lost 4 bases at V and 11 bases at J; junction bases unmatched: 8. The CDR3 spells CASSSGTGQDAFF. CDR3 sequence (DNA): TGTGCCAGCAGCTCCGGGACAGGGCAAGACGCTTTCTTT.

V and J are TRBV19 and TRBJ2-7, with 11 bases that match TRBD2. The germline CDR1 and CDR2 sequences are LNHDA and SQIVND (reference sequence). There are 15 residues in the CDR3. J gave up 4 bases and V 4 bases, and 6 bases lay outside the gene matches. The CDR3 sequence: CASSTTGTSGYEQYF. Written as DNA, the CDR3 is TGTGCCAGTAGTACGACCGGGACTAGCGGTTACGAGCAGTACTTC.

The chain joins TRBV12-3 or TRBV12-4 to TRBJ1-1, with TRBD1 matching 7 bases. The CDR3 runs 13 residues. With V trimmed by 5 bases and J by 5 bases, 5 bases remained unmatched. Here the CDR3 DNA reads TGTGCCAGCAGTAGACAGGGCCAGACTGAAGCTTTCTTT. Protein product: CASSRQGQTEAFF.

The chain is built from TRBV7-9 and TRBJ1-4; 9 positions agree with TRBD1. The CDR3 extends over 15 amino acids. Trimming at V came to 2 bases and at J to 8 bases, leaving 6 bases not matched to a gene. Germline V lookup: CDR1 SEHNR, CDR2 FQNEAQ (reference sequence). For the CDR3, the DNA is TGTGCCAGCAGCTTAACTACAGGGGGCTCGGAAAAACTGTTTTTT. Translating it yields CASSLTTGGSEKLFF.

The chain carries TRBV7-3 and TRBJ2-1; D gene uncertain. Deletions cut 5 bases from V and 2 bases from J, with 7 bases between. CDR3 size: 13 residues. The germline CDR1 and CDR2 sequences are SGHTA and FQGTGA. The CDR3 bases are TGTGCCAGCAGCCCGGGTACCTACAATGAGCAGTTCTTC. Protein sequence: CASSPGTYNEQFF. Full variable domain (rest looked up from reference TRBV7-3 and TRBJ2-1): GAGVSQTPSNKVTEKGKYVELRCDPISGHTALYWYRQSLGQGPEFLIYFQGTGAADDSGLPNDRFFAVRPEGSVSTLKIQRTERGDSAVYLCASSPGTYNEQFFGPGTRLTVL.

This sequence joins TRBV6-6 and TRBJ2-7; 9 bases align to TRBD1. The CDR3 is 15 amino acids. The V and J ends lost 0 bases and 6 bases, in that order; junction bases with no gene match: 6. The germline CDR1 and CDR2 sequences are MNHNY and SVGAGI (reference sequence). CDR3 loop: CASSYSGGQGFEQYF. The CDR3 DNA sequence: TGTGCCAGCAGTTACTCGGGGGGACAGGGTTTCGAGCAGTACTTC.

This chain connects TRBV30 to TRBJ1-4; 12 nucleotides agree with TRBD1. The CDR3 spans 16 residues. Germline loops: CDR1 GTSNPN, CDR2 SVGIG (reference sequence). The trim removed 4 bases at V and 8 bases at J, leaving 11 bases unmatched. CDR3 region: CAWKPGQGAREEKLFF. The CDR3 nucleotides are TGTGCCTGGAAGCCGGGACAGGGGGCGAGAGAAGAAAAACTGTTTTTT. The variable domain in full, with the rest retrieved from reference TRBV30 and TRBJ1-4, is SQTIHQWPATLVQPVGSPLSLECTVEGTSNPNLYWYRQAAGRGLQLLFYSVGIGQISSEVPQNLSASRPQDRQFILSSKKLLLSDSGFYLCAWKPGQGAREEKLFFGSGTQLSVL.

The CDR3 coding sequence is TGTGCCAGTACCTCGACGACTTTAGGCGAGCAGTACTTC. It codes for CASTSTTLGEQYF. J is TRBJ2-7 and V is TRBV19; unclear D gene. CDR1 is LNHDA and CDR2 is SQIVND in the germline V gene (reference sequence). Between the trimmed V and J ends, which lost 7 bases and 6 bases, there was a span of 16 bases. The CDR3 is 13 amino acids.

The genes are TRBV5-5 and TRBJ1-5; no clear D. CDR1 is SGHKS, CDR2 YYEKEE, per germline (reference sequence). V lost 0 bases and J lost 1, with 5 bases in between. The CDR3 covers 14 residues. CDR3 coding DNA: TGTGCCAGCAGCTTGGGAGGGAGCAATCAGCCCCAGCATTTT. It specifies CASSLGGSNQPQHF.

This chain connects TRBV20-1 to TRBJ2-7, with D possibly being TRBD1 (6 bases). This CDR3 has 15 residues. Germline V gene sequence: CDR1 DFQATT, CDR2 SNEGSKA (reference sequence). V was shortened by 3 bases and J by 4 bases, with 19 bases between the two germline ends. CDR3 sequence (DNA): TGCAGTGCTAGTTTTATTGGGGGCGGTAGGTACGAGCAGTACTTC. Its protein product is CSASFIGGGRYEQYF.

V usage is TRBV5-6 and J usage is TRBJ1-1; D perhaps matches TRBD1 (5 bases). The length of the CDR3 is 14 residues. V lost 1 base and J 4 bases, leaving 11 bases between the germline ends. Germline V gene data show CDR1 as SGHDT and CDR2 as YYEEEE. The DNA for the CDR3 is TGTGCCAGCAGCTTGCCGGGGGTGGCCACTGAAGCTTTCTTT. The encoded protein is CASSLPGVATEAFF.

The rearrangement links TRBV21-1 to TRBJ2-1; the D call TRBD1 from the table was never checked on the DNA. TRBV21-1 is labeled a pseudogene. The CDR3 loop spans 16 amino acids. CDR3 amino acids: CASRERGRESYNEQFF. CDR3 DNA: TGTGCCAGCAGGGAAAGGGGGCGCGAGTCCTACAATGAGCAGTTCTTC.

The V and J genes are TRBV21-1 and TRBJ1-2. TRBV21-1 is tagged as a pseudogene. The length of the CDR3 is 14 residues. CDR3 sequence reads: CASRSRDWNYGYTF. Here the CDR3 DNA reads TGTGCCAGCCGGTCCCGGGACTGGAACTATGGCTACACCTTC.

The chain carries TRBV7-8 and TRBJ1-5; the D gene is possibly TRBD1 (5 bases). This CDR3 is 16 amino acids long. Trimming pared 2 bases from V and 0 bases from J, leaving 11 bases between. Germline CDR1 reads SGHVS; CDR2 reads FQNEAQ. The CDR3 region has the DNA TGTGCCAGCAGCTTACAGGGCCCCCCTAGCAATCAGCCCCAGCATTTT. Translation: CASSLQGPPSNQPQHF.